Listed here are 30 T cell receptor beta chains from one sample, sequenced in a study of post-analysis software for immune sequencing data. Unique molecular identifiers had been added to the TCR beta cDNA libraries. TCRdb used MiXCR to reprocess the PCR reads, holding one entry per CDR3 protein. The data contain approximately 690,000 distinct CDR3 sequences, roughly three fifths of them singletons. These TCRs are of unknown antigen specificity. Study results and caveats: Four or five TRBV segments (TRBV5-6, TRBV5-1 and TRBV20-1 among them) occurred more frequently in patients than in controls.

Sequencing was done on a sample of blood. These receptors all come from a girl aged 2-15 years with multiple sclerosis.

To note about this clonotype: Compared with germline, one end of the junction differs, possibly owing to a read error. The chain's CDR3 is CACSFGGSSTDTQYF. CDR3 bases: TGTGCCTGCAGTTTTGGGGGATCAAGCACAGATACGCAGTATTTT. The rearrangement links TRBV12-3 or TRBV12-4 to TRBJ2-3; D may correspond to TRBD1 or TRBD2 (5 bases each). CDR3 size: 15 residues.

This clonotype was seen a few times. The chain recombines TRBV12-3 or TRBV12-4 with TRBJ1-5, with no clear D. Deletions cut 7 bases from V and 1 base from J, with 8 bases between. This CDR3 has 13 amino acids. CDR3 protein: CASTLRSNQPQHF. CDR3 sequence (DNA): TGTGCCAGCACCCTAAGGAGCAATCAGCCCCAGCATTTT.

The V and J genes are TRBV30 and TRBJ1-4, with 7 bases aligning to TRBD1. V lost 0 bases to trimming and J lost 8 bases; unmatched junction nucleotides: 9. Germline values: CDR1 GTSNPN, CDR2 SVGIG (reference sequence). This CDR3 has 15 residues. CDR3 coding DNA: TGTGCCTGGAGTGTACTCAGGGAAGGGGGCGAAAAACTGTTTTTT. Its translation is CAWSVLREGGEKLFF.

The J gene is TRBJ2-5, the V gene TRBV10-3, with 12 bases aligning to TRBD1. This CDR3 is 15 amino acids long. In germline, CDR1 is ENHRY, CDR2 SYGVKD. V shed 7 bases and J 3 bases; nucleotides not matched to a gene: 6. The CDR3 spells CAIKRGTGGEETQYF. For the CDR3, the DNA is TGTGCCATCAAAAGGGGGACAGGGGGCGAAGAGACCCAGTACTTC.

The rearrangement links TRBV11-2 to TRBJ2-1; possible D gene TRBD1, 6 bases. This CDR3 comprises 15 residues. Between the trimmed V and J ends, which lost 6 bases and 8 bases, there was a span of 20 bases. Germline V gene lookup returns CDR1 SGHAT and CDR2 FQNNGV. CDR3 region: CASSSRRSGADEQFF. Written as DNA, the CDR3 is TGTGCCAGCAGTTCCAGGAGGTCAGGGGCAGATGAGCAGTTCTTC.

Only a few counts were recorded for this clonotype. This rearrangement joins TRBV20-1 to TRBJ2-7; D ambiguous. CDR3 size: 13 residues. Trimming cost V 6 bases and J 4 bases, with 16 bases left between them. Germline CDR1 and CDR2: DFQATT and SNEGSKA (reference sequence). CDR3 protein: CSATHRPGYEQYF. For the CDR3, the DNA is TGCAGTGCCACGCATCGTCCCGGGTACGAGCAGTACTTC.

This clonotype was seen only a few times. The chain uses TRBV6-6 and TRBJ2-1, with 7 nucleotides matching TRBD1. The CDR3 length is 15 residues. Trimming at V came to 7 bases and at J to 8 bases, leaving 14 bases not matched to a gene. The germline V gene has CDR1 MNHNY and CDR2 SVGAGI (reference sequence). The CDR3 protein is CASTGQELLLDEQFF. The CDR3 bases are TGTGCCAGCACCGGACAGGAACTCTTACTAGATGAGCAGTTCTTC.

The chain links TRBV20-1 to TRBJ1-5; a possible D gene is TRBD1 (5 bases). Trimming took 0 bases from V and 7 from J, leaving 13 bases between them. The CDR3 covers 14 residues. In germline, CDR1 is DFQATT, CDR2 SNEGSKA (reference sequence). CDR3 bases: TGCAGTGCTAGAGAGGGGCCTCCCAGGCAGCCCCAGCATTTT. The encoded protein is CSAREGPPRQPQHF.

J is TRBJ1-1 and V is TRBV20-1; 9 nucleotides agree with TRBD1. The junction had 5 bases not matched to a gene; V was cut back by 3 bases and J by 3 bases. CDR1 and CDR2 (germline): DFQATT, SNEGSKA (reference sequence). The CDR3 extends over 14 amino acids. CDR3 sequence: CSARVWDRDTEAFF. The CDR3 DNA reads as TGCAGTGCTAGGGTATGGGACAGGGACACTGAAGCTTTCTTT.

This chain connects TRBV10-3 to TRBJ2-7, with TRBD1 matching 8 bases. Per germline, CDR1 ENHRY and CDR2 SYGVKD. This CDR3 has 15 amino acids. V was pared by 2 bases and J by 5 bases, with 8 bases of the junction left unmatched. The chain's CDR3 is CAISEPLGQGNEQYF. The CDR3 DNA reads TGTGCCATCAGTGAGCCTCTCGGACAGGGCAACGAGCAGTACTTC.

A remark on this clonotype: A read error may be the cause here, since a much bigger clone is one base away. The V gene is TRBV20-1, the J gene TRBJ1-4; D is unresolved. CDR3 length: 15 residues. Between the trimmed V and J ends, which lost 0 bases and 8 bases, there was a span of 16 bases. The germline V gene encodes CDR1 DFQATT and CDR2 SNEGSKA (reference sequence). For the CDR3, the DNA is TGCAGTGCTAGAGAGCCCCGAGCGTCGTCGGAAAAACTGTTTTTT. This encodes CSAREPRASSEKLFF.

This clonotype was counted once. The genes are TRBV6-5 and TRBJ2-3; weak D call: TRBD1 (5 bases). Germline CDR1 reads MNHEY; CDR2 reads SVGAGI. Trimming took off 11 bases at V and 1 base at J, with 13 bases between the two ends. This CDR3 comprises 13 residues. CDR3 nucleotide sequence: TGTGCCGCCGGTCCAGGGCGCACAGATACGCAGTATTTT. This encodes CAAGPGRTDTQYF.

The chain uses TRBV7-2 and TRBJ1-2; D not certain. The CDR3 is 15 amino acids. V lost 2 bases and J 0 bases, leaving 10 bases between the germline ends. Germline assignment: CDR1 SGHTA and CDR2 FQGNSA. The chain's CDR3 is CASSLRPETNYGYTF. The CDR3 DNA is TGTGCCAGCAGCTTACGCCCAGAAACTAACTATGGCTACACCTTC.

The sample holds a few counts of this clonotype. CDR3 amino acids: CSAKGASGRDTDTQYF. CDR3 DNA sequence: TGCAGTGCTAAGGGGGCTAGCGGGAGAGACACAGATACGCAGTATTTT. The rearrangement links TRBV20-1 to TRBJ2-3, with 10 bases fitting TRBD2. V was pared by 4 bases and J by 2 bases, with 9 bases of the junction left unmatched. CDR1 DFQATT and CDR2 SNEGSKA come from the germline V gene (reference sequence). This CDR3 has 16 residues.

The chain is built from TRBV20-1 and TRBJ2-7; either TRBD1 or TRBD2 may fit D (5 bases each). TRBJ2-5 matches the DNA end more closely, so the J call is doubtful. CDR1 and CDR2 from the germline V gene are DFQATT and SNEGSKA (reference sequence). This CDR3 spans 12 amino acids. In DNA form, the CDR3 reads TGCAGTGCTTGGACTGGGGGAGAGACCCAGTACTTC. The encoded protein is CSAWTGGETQYF.

V gene TRBV6-1 combines with J gene TRBJ2-1, with TRBD2 identical over 7 bases. Germline CDR1 reads MNHNS; CDR2 reads SASEGT. The CDR3 loop spans 13 amino acids. After removal of 4 bases from V and 6 bases from J, the junction contained 3 bases not matched to a gene. The CDR3 coding sequence is TGTGCCAGCAGTGGAGCGGGGACCAATGAGCAGTTCTTC. Its translation is CASSGAGTNEQFF.

This clonotype was counted between two and nine times. The gene calls are TRBV29-1 and TRBJ2-7; either TRBD1 or TRBD2 may fit D (5 bases each). Germline CDR1 is SQVTM and CDR2 is ANQGSEA. The CDR3 has 13 residues. V was shortened by 5 bases and J by 7 bases, with 18 bases between the two germline ends. The CDR3, as DNA: TGCAGCGTTTCGGCCGGGGCGTTTGGAGAGCAGTACTTC. Protein product: CSVSAGAFGEQYF.

V usage is TRBV30 and J usage is TRBJ2-7, with D unclear. The CDR3 totals 11 residues. V was trimmed by 4 bases and J by 3 bases, leaving 7 bases between them. Germline V gene lookup returns CDR1 GTSNPN and CDR2 SVGIG (reference sequence). The CDR3 reads CAWTAGYEQYF. Written as DNA, the CDR3 is TGTGCCTGGACAGCAGGCTACGAGCAGTACTTC.

This clonotype was seen a single time. The rearrangement links TRBV9 to TRBJ2-1; possibly TRBD1 or TRBD2 for D (6 bases each). Germline V gene sequence: CDR1 SGDLS, CDR2 YYNGEE. Trimming pared 1 base from V and 5 bases from J, leaving 10 bases between. The CDR3 consists of 14 residues. The CDR3: CASSVLGGNNEQFF. DNA of the CDR3: TGTGCCAGCAGCGTACTCGGGGGCAACAATGAGCAGTTCTTC.

The V call is TRBV5-1, the J call TRBJ2-7, with a weak D call TRBD2 (5 bases). V lost 3 bases and J 3 bases, leaving 13 bases between the germline ends. Per germline, CDR1 SGHRS and CDR2 YFSETQ. The length of the CDR3 is 14 residues. In nucleotides, the CDR3 is TGCGCCAGCAGCTCGGGAAGGGCGGACTACGAGCAGTACTTC. It is translated as CASSSGRADYEQYF.

Points on this clonotype: The junction shows a germline mismatch at one end, possibly a read error. The V gene is TRBV24-1, the J gene TRBJ1-4; TRBD1 is a possible D gene (5 bases). Germline CDR1 reads KGHDR; CDR2 reads SFDVKD. This CDR3 contains 17 residues. CDR3 loop: CAPRAPGDAATNEKLFF. In DNA, the CDR3 is TGTGCCCCCAGGGCCCCAGGAGACGCTGCAACTAATGAAAAACTGTTTTTT.

In regard to this clonotype: One end of the junction varies from germline; a read error may be responsible. The chain combines TRBV7-9 with TRBJ2-3; possibly TRBD2 for D (5 bases). This CDR3 region has 15 residues. Germline V CDR1 and CDR2: SEHNR, FQNEAQ (reference sequence). CDR3 nucleotides: TGCGCCAGCAGGACTCTTTCTACTAGCACAGATACGCAGTATTTT. Amino acids: CASRTLSTSTDTQYF.

The chain is built from TRBV7-8 and TRBJ2-1; D possibly corresponds to TRBD2 (5 bases). V lost 5 bases, J lost 5 bases, and 13 bases lay in between. The CDR3 has 14 residues. Germline V gene sequence: CDR1 SGHVS, CDR2 FQNEAQ. CDR3 sequence reads: CASSLPRENNEQFF. CDR3 sequence (DNA): TGTGCCAGCAGCCTGCCGAGGGAGAACAATGAGCAGTTCTTC.

This chain connects TRBV13 to TRBJ1-2; the match to TRBD1 covers 8 bases. This CDR3 spans 15 amino acids. V dropped 5 bases and J dropped 4; count of bases not matched to a gene: 9. The V gene's germline CDR1 is PRHDT and CDR2 FYEKMQ (reference sequence). The CDR3 DNA reads as TGTGCCAGCAGCAGCCCTGACAGGGGCGGCTATGGCTACACCTTC. Translation gives CASSSPDRGGYGYTF.

The chain uses TRBV9 and TRBJ2-5; TRBD2 matches 7 bases. The CDR3 spans 15 residues. V gave up 0 bases and J gave up 2 bases; unmatched junction bases: 4. Germline V gene data show CDR1 as SGDLS and CDR2 as YYNGEE. CDR3 nucleotide sequence: TGTGCCAGCAGCGTAGTCGGGGGGAAACAAGAGACCCAGTACTTC. Encoded protein: CASSVVGGKQETQYF. The full variable domain, its missing parts supplied by reference TRBV9 and TRBJ2-5, is DSGVTQTPKHLITATGQRVTLRCSPRSGDLSVYWYQQSLDQGLQFLIQYYNGEERAKGNILERFSAQQFPDLHSELNLSSLELGDSALYFCASSVVGGKQETQYFGPGTRLLVL.

This clonotype was counted only a few times. V usage is TRBV27 and J usage is TRBJ2-3; D ambiguous. The CDR3 is 12 amino acids. Germline V lookup: CDR1 MNHEY, CDR2 SMNVEV (reference sequence). V lost 5 bases, J lost 6 bases, and 9 bases lay in between. The CDR3, as DNA: TGTGCCAGCAGTCCAAACTCGGATACGCAGTATTTT. Protein sequence: CASSPNSDTQYF.

This clonotype was counted only a few times. The rearrangement uses TRBV12-3 or TRBV12-4 and TRBJ2-1, with 7 bases aligning to TRBD2. V lost 3 bases to trimming and J lost 0 bases; unmatched junction nucleotides: 2. The CDR3 consists of 15 residues. In DNA form, the CDR3 reads TGTGCCAGCAGTTTCGGACTAGACTCCTACAATGAGCAGTTCTTC. Encoded protein: CASSFGLDSYNEQFF.

This sequence joins TRBV5-4 and TRBJ1-2; D ambiguous. In germline, CDR1 is SGHNT, CDR2 YYREEE (reference sequence). V dropped 4 bases and J dropped 2 bases, with 12 bases sitting between them. This CDR3 is 14 amino acids long. The CDR3 is CASSPTDGNYGYTF. For the CDR3, the DNA is TGTGCCAGCAGCCCGACCGACGGAAACTATGGCTACACCTTC.

The genes are TRBV11-2 and TRBJ2-1, with 9 bases fitting TRBD2. There are 16 residues in the CDR3. With 3 bases clipped from V and 6 bases from J, the junction kept 9 bases outside the gene matches. Per the germline V gene, CDR1 is SGHAT and CDR2 is FQNNGV. The CDR3 nucleotides read TGTGCCAGCAGCTTGGAGGCGGGAGGGCTCGGCAATGAGCAGTTCTTC. Translation gives CASSLEAGGLGNEQFF. Drawing the rest from reference TRBV11-2 and TRBJ2-1, the complete variable domain is EAGVAQSPRYKIIEKRQSVAFWCNPISGHATLYWYQQILGQGPKLLIQFQNNGVVDDSQLPKDRFSAERLKGVDSTLKIQPAKLEDSAVYLCASSLEAGGLGNEQFFGPGTRLTVL.

This clonotype was seen a handful of times. The chain is built from TRBV5-1 and TRBJ2-5; TRBD2 matches 10 bases. CDR3 length: 15 residues. Germline V gives CDR1 SGHRS, CDR2 YFSETQ. With 3 bases clipped from V and 5 bases from J, the junction kept 7 bases outside the gene matches. This chain's CDR3 is CASSSSSGSTETQYF. Written as DNA, the CDR3 is TGCGCCAGCAGCTCCTCTAGCGGGAGTACGGAGACCCAGTACTTC.